The 10 T cell receptor beta chains below all came from one sample that was sequenced in a study of spatial heterogeneity in lung cancer. TCRdb passed the 5' RACE reads through MiXCR, listing each CDR3 protein once. The profile shows 5,500 to 8,000 distinct CDR3 sequences, 14% of them singletons. These receptors lack a known antigen. Indicated time point: sample taken at primary tumor resection. Regarding the study as a whole: The study found that expanded intratumoral alpha and beta TCR counts tracked tumor mutation counts.

The specimen comprised lung tumor tissue, sampled at surgery. The receptors here all came from a male donor with early-stage non-small cell lung cancer.

A word on this clonotype: This beta chain was picked up by a library intended for alpha chains and is off target, so its count carries little meaning. The rearrangement links TRBV29-1 to TRBJ2-7; weak D call: TRBD2 (5 bases). The CDR3 extends over 11 amino acids. Trimming removed 4 bases at V and 5 bases at J, with 9 bases between. Per the germline V gene, CDR1 is SQVTM and CDR2 is ANQGSEA. CDR3 DNA sequence: TGCAGCGTTGGCGGGCAGCACGAGCAGTACTTC. Its translation: CSVGGQHEQYF.

On this clonotype: This beta chain turned up in a library designed for alpha chains; as an off-target read, its abundance says little. The V and J genes are TRBV4-1 and TRBJ2-5; D perhaps matches TRBD1 (5 bases). CDR3 length: 15 residues. CDR1 is MGHRA, CDR2 YSYEKL, per germline. V dropped 0 bases and J dropped 3 bases, with 11 bases sitting between them. The CDR3 DNA sequence: TGCGCCAGCAGCCAAGATGGGGCAGGAGAAGAGACCCAGTACTTC. Translating it yields CASSQDGAGEETQYF.

This clonotype ranks as medium-sized. The library was prepared for alpha chains; this beta chain is a stray read, so its frequency means little. The chain has TRBV5-5 and TRBJ1-5, with D uncertain. The CDR3 spans 13 residues. V lost 0 bases and J 5 bases, leaving 6 bases between the germline ends. Germline V lookup: CDR1 SGHKS, CDR2 YYEKEE (reference sequence). This CDR3 reads CASSLGRDQPQHF. CDR3 nucleotides: TGTGCCAGCAGCTTGGGGAGGGATCAGCCCCAGCATTTT.

This clonotype was observed once. Found in a library prepared for alpha chains, this beta chain is an off-target read, and its abundance has little meaning. The chain uses TRBV29-1 and TRBJ2-3, with D possibly being TRBD1 (5 bases). CDR3 length equals 15 residues. Germline V lookup: CDR1 SQVTM, CDR2 ANQGSEA. Trimming removed 4 bases from V and 2 bases from J, with 16 bases in between. The CDR3 DNA follows: TGCAGCGTTGTAGGGGCCTTTCGGAACACAGATACGCAGTATTTT. Protein: CSVVGAFRNTDTQYF.

Notes on this clonotype: Since the library was made to target alpha chains, this beta chain is a stray read and its abundance is not meaningful. The CDR3 spells CASSSIRRNTEAFF. The CDR3 DNA reads as TGTGCCAGCAGTTCTATCCGTCGGAACACTGAAGCTTTCTTT. The chain employs TRBV6-2 or TRBV6-3 and TRBJ1-1; D unresolved. Germline V CDR1 and CDR2: MNHEY, SVGEGT. The V gene lost 4 bases and the J gene lost 1 base, with 10 bases spanning the gap. The CDR3 has 14 residues.

This clonotype is categorized as medium-sized. With the library built for alpha chains, this beta chain is off target and its frequency is not meaningful. V and J are TRBV19 and TRBJ1-1, with unresolved D. The CDR3 covers 13 residues. The ends were cut back, 6 bases at V and 5 bases at J, with 13 bases in the middle. Germline loops: CDR1 LNHDA, CDR2 SQIVND (reference sequence). The CDR3 DNA is TGTGCCAGTAGCCGCGAGGAGAGGACTGAAGCTTTCTTT. It is translated as CASSREERTEAFF.

In this sample, this clonotype is medium-sized. This beta chain is a stray read from a library made for alpha chains; its abundance is not meaningful. The gene calls are TRBV12-3 or TRBV12-4 and TRBJ1-2, with D tentatively TRBD1 (5 bases). CDR3 length: 13 amino acids. Deletions cut 6 bases from V and 4 bases from J, with 12 bases between. CDR3 amino acids: CASSYGAIYGYTF. The CDR3, as DNA: TGTGCCAGCAGCTACGGGGCGATCTATGGCTACACCTTC.

A few counts support this clonotype. Little can be read into the size of this beta chain, an off-target read in a library designed for alpha chains. This chain uses TRBV10-3 with TRBJ2-1; D possibly corresponds to TRBD2 (6 bases). Germline CDR1 reads ENHRY; CDR2 reads SYGVKD. V lost 0 bases to trimming and J lost 1 base, with 10 bases between them. The CDR3 contains 16 residues. The CDR3 here is CAISESTGVSYNEQFF. DNA of the CDR3: TGTGCCATCAGTGAGTCTACGGGAGTATCCTACAATGAGCAGTTCTTC.

This clonotype appeared a few times. As an off-target read in a library built for alpha chains, this beta chain has a frequency of little significance. The V and J genes are TRBV14 and TRBJ2-3; 11 positions match TRBD2. The germline CDR1 and CDR2 sequences are SGHDN and FVKESK. The CDR3 spans 18 residues. With V trimmed by 0 bases and J by 7 bases, 12 bases remained unmatched. The CDR3: CASSQDPVSGRALYTQYF. In DNA, the CDR3 is TGTGCCAGCAGCCAAGACCCGGTTAGCGGGAGGGCCCTGTATACGCAGTATTTT.

This clonotype was counted only a few times. This beta chain is an unintended read in a library built for alpha chains; its size means little. The chain joins TRBV4-2 to TRBJ2-3, with D hard to call. The ends were cut back, 4 bases at V and 0 bases at J, with 11 bases in the middle. CDR1 and CDR2 (germline): LGHNA, YNFKEQ. This CDR3 has 15 residues. CDR3 nucleotides: TGTGCCAGCAGCCCGACCAGAGTCAGCACAGATACGCAGTATTTT. Its protein is CASSPTRVSTDTQYF.